What follows are 25 T cell receptor beta chains derived from one specimen sequenced in a study of blood T cell repertoires in COVID-19. Clones were sequenced by immunoSEQ multiplex PCR, and TCRdb holds only the in-frame ones, with some missing. Of around 170,000 clones in the sample, around 83% were seen once. Sequencing was performed on peripheral blood. The receptor source for this set is a woman aged 40 to 50 with acute or convalescent COVID-19.

The gene calls are TRBV3-1 (or the pseudogene TRBV3-2) and TRBJ2-1; tentative D call: TRBD2 (5 bases). Deletions cut 7 bases from V and 0 bases from J, with 7 bases between. CDR1 is LGHDT, CDR2 YNNKEL, per germline (reference sequence). The CDR3 spans 13 residues. Here the CDR3 reads CASMGSSYNEQFF. For the CDR3, the DNA is TGTGCCAGCATGGGGAGCTCCTACAATGAGCAGTTCTTC.

The CDR3 DNA follows: TGCGCCAGCAGCTTGGCCGGGACAGACGAAAAACTGTTTTTT. Residues: CASSLAGTDEKLFF. This chain connects TRBV5-1 to TRBJ1-4; 7 positions match TRBD1. Losses at the gene ends were 0 bases for V and 8 bases for J; bases not matched to a gene: 4. Germline V gene data show CDR1 as SGHRS and CDR2 as YFSETQ. This CDR3 is built from 14 residues.

The chain is built from TRBV9 and TRBJ2-3, with D tentatively TRBD2 (6 bases). Germline V CDR1 and CDR2: SGDLS, YYNGEE. This CDR3 has 14 amino acids. The germline V and J ends were trimmed by 4 bases and 2 bases, with 11 bases remaining between them. The CDR3 DNA sequence: TGTGCCAGCAGCAAACTGGGACTCACAGATACGCAGTATTTT. Its protein product is CASSKLGLTDTQYF.

This sequence joins TRBV10-2 and TRBJ2-7, with TRBD2 matching over 10 bases. The ends lost 8 bases at V and 5 bases at J; junction bases unmatched: 12. CDR1 and CDR2 from the germline V gene are WSHSY and SAAADI. CDR3 size: 15 residues. CDR3: CASSRLAGAYNEQYF. The CDR3 DNA is TGCGCCAGCTCGCGGCTAGCGGGAGCGTATAACGAGCAGTACTTC.

This clone was seen a few times. Additional DNA sequences in this sample encode the identical CDR3. V and J are TRBV28 and TRBJ2-1; TRBD2 matches 7 bases. Germline V gene sequence: CDR1 MDHEN, CDR2 SYDVKM. The junction had 14 bases not matched to a gene; V was cut back by 8 bases and J by 1 base. This CDR3 is built from 17 residues. CDR3 DNA: TGTGCCAGCTCACGACAACGGGGGGAACTATCCTACAATGAGCAGTTCTTC. This translates into CASSRQRGELSYNEQFF.

The chain combines TRBV7-2 with TRBJ1-1; D is perhaps TRBD1 (5 bases). V was trimmed by 5 bases and J by 6 bases, leaving 13 bases between them. The CDR3 length is 13 residues. CDR1 is SGHTA, CDR2 FQGNSA, per germline. CDR3 sequence (DNA): TGTGCCAGCAGCCTTGAGACGGGGGCTGAAGCTTTCTTT. Translated, it gives CASSLETGAEAFF.

The rearrangement joins TRBV19 to TRBJ1-1; D unclear. Trimming pared 8 bases from V and 12 bases from J, leaving 31 bases between. The germline gives CDR1 LNHDA, CDR2 SQIVND (reference sequence). The CDR3 is 16 amino acids. Here the CDR3 DNA reads TGTGCCAGTTATTCATCTCAGAGAATCCGGAACAAGGAGTCTTTCTTT. Amino acid sequence: CASYSSQRIRNKESFF.

This clone turned up a few times. V is TRBV28 and J is TRBJ2-7; D call uncertain. V dropped 7 bases and J dropped 7 bases, with 14 bases sitting between them. Germline V CDR1 and CDR2: MDHEN, SYDVKM. The CDR3 runs to 12 residues. The CDR3 here is CASTSSAREQYF. In DNA form, the CDR3 reads TGTGCCAGCACCTCGTCTGCTCGGGAGCAGTACTTC.

The rearrangement uses TRBV3-1 (or the pseudogene TRBV3-2) and TRBJ1-6; perhaps TRBD1 as D (5 bases). Per the germline V gene, CDR1 is LGHDT and CDR2 is YNNKEL (reference sequence). The CDR3 consists of 16 residues. Trimming removed 3 bases from V and 9 bases from J, with 18 bases in between. DNA for the CDR3: TGTGCCAGCAGCCACGCCCCGGGGGGTAAGGGTTCACCCCTCCACTTT. Protein: CASSHAPGGKGSPLHF.

In this sample, this clone turned up once. The chain uses TRBV27 and TRBJ2-1, with a possible D match to TRBD2 (5 bases). Germline CDR1 MNHEY, CDR2 SMNVEV (reference sequence). Trimming left V 7 bases short and J 0 bases short, with 13 bases between. This CDR3 is 15 amino acids long. The CDR3 is CASTLGGGSYNEQFF. CDR3 nucleotides: TGTGCCAGCACCCTAGGCGGAGGCTCCTACAATGAGCAGTTCTTC.

The chain carries TRBV12-3 or TRBV12-4 and TRBJ1-2, with D perhaps TRBD1 (5 bases). V dropped 3 bases and J dropped 4 bases, with 9 bases sitting between them. This CDR3 spans 13 amino acids. CDR3 coding DNA: TGTGCCAGCAGTTTGGCGGGACCCTATGGCTACACCTTC. Encoded protein: CASSLAGPYGYTF.

V gene TRBV27 combines with J gene TRBJ2-5, with TRBD2 as a possible D gene (6 bases). This CDR3 contains 14 residues. V was cut by 8 bases and J by 4 bases, with 17 bases left in between. The germline CDR1 and CDR2 sequences are MNHEY and SMNVEV (reference sequence). The CDR3 sequence: CASRGTWGRETQYF. Written as DNA, the CDR3 is TGTGCCAGCCGGGGGACCTGGGGGAGAGAGACCCAGTACTTC.

This clone was detected only a few times. In DNA, the CDR3 is TGTGCCACCAGTGATTACAGAGAGACCCAGTACTTC. It is translated as CATSDYRETQYF. This chain uses TRBV24-1 with TRBJ2-5; D uncertain. This CDR3 spans 12 amino acids. CDR1 is KGHDR and CDR2 is SFDVKD in the germline V gene. V shed 2 bases and J shed 4 bases, with 4 bases lying between them.

This rearrangement joins TRBV28 to TRBJ2-3; no clear D. This CDR3 is built from 13 residues. Trimming left V 3 bases short and J 0 bases short, with 4 bases between. Germline loops: CDR1 MDHEN, CDR2 SYDVKM. As DNA, the CDR3 is TGTGCCAGCAGTTTCGGGAGCACAGATACGCAGTATTTT. Translating gives CASSFGSTDTQYF.

V and J are TRBV30 and TRBJ2-3; TRBD1 matches 7 bases. Trimming at V came to 0 bases and at J to 2 bases, leaving 5 bases not matched to a gene. The CDR3 has 15 amino acids. Germline lookup yields CDR1 GTSNPN and CDR2 SVGIG (reference sequence). The CDR3 region is CAWSVQTGFTDTQYF. The DNA for the CDR3 is TGTGCCTGGAGTGTCCAGACAGGGTTCACAGATACGCAGTATTTT.

The chain recombines TRBV6-5 with TRBJ2-7; TRBD1 aligns across 8 bases. With 6 bases clipped from V and 1 base from J, the junction kept 2 bases outside the gene matches. The CDR3 spans 13 residues. In germline, CDR1 is MNHEY, CDR2 SVGAGI. The CDR3 is CASSRGRSYEQYF. The CDR3 bases are TGTGCCAGCAGCAGGGGGCGGTCCTACGAGCAGTACTTC.

The DNA for the CDR3 is TGTGCCAGCAGCTTAGGTGGGTTAGGCGGGGAGCAGTTCTTC. Translated, it gives CASSLGGLGGEQFF. V usage is TRBV11-3 and J usage is TRBJ2-1; tentative D call: TRBD2 (5 bases). Germline lookup yields CDR1 SGHNT and CDR2 YENEEA. CDR3 length equals 14 residues. The V and J ends lost 1 base and 10 bases respectively, with 14 bases between them.

Regarding this clone: This same CDR3 is encoded by further DNA sequences in the sample. V gene TRBV5-1 combines with J gene TRBJ1-1; a possible D gene is TRBD1 (6 bases). Between the trimmed V and J ends, which lost 2 bases and 5 bases, there was a span of 10 bases. This CDR3 spans 13 amino acids. Germline CDR1 reads SGHRS; CDR2 reads YFSETQ. CDR3 protein: CASSFHRDTEAFF. As DNA, the CDR3 is TGCGCCAGCAGCTTCCACAGGGATACTGAAGCTTTCTTT.

The chain recombines TRBV5-1 with TRBJ1-1; D is uncertain. The CDR3 totals 11 residues. Per the germline V gene, CDR1 is SGHRS and CDR2 is YFSETQ. Trimming took 5 bases from V and 3 from J, leaving 5 bases between them. The DNA of the CDR3 is TGCGCCAGCAGTCGGGACACTGAAGCTTTCTTT. Protein: CASSRDTEAFF.

The chain is built from TRBV28 and TRBJ2-6, with D uncertain. V lost 5 bases and J lost 0, with 8 bases in between. This CDR3 is 15 amino acids long. Germline CDR1 is MDHEN and CDR2 is SYDVKM. CDR3 DNA sequence: TGTGCCAGCAGTCCTCAACACTCTGGGGCCAACGTCCTGACTTTC. This codes for CASSPQHSGANVLTF. The full variable domain, in which reference TRBV28 and TRBJ2-6 provide the parts outside the CDR3, is DVKVTQSSRYLVKRTGEKVFLECVQDMDHENMFWYRQDPGLGLRLIYFSYDVKMKEKGDIPEGYSVSREKKERFSLILESASTNQTSMYLCASSPQHSGANVLTFGAGSRLTVL.

The chain carries TRBV2 and TRBJ2-7, with 7 bases matching TRBD1. With 6 bases clipped from V and 7 bases from J, the junction kept 15 bases outside the gene matches. CDR3 length: 15 amino acids. Germline V gene lookup returns CDR1 SNHLY and CDR2 FYNNEI. CDR3 bases: TGTGCCAGCAGGCCCCGACAGGGAAAGTTTGAGGAGCAGTACTTC. Residues: CASRPRQGKFEEQYF.

This clone was detected only once. This chain links TRBV6-1 with TRBJ1-2; 8 bases match TRBD1. This CDR3 region has 16 residues. The V gene end was trimmed by 4 bases and the J gene end by 8 bases; junction bases not matched to a gene: 15. Germline V gene lookup returns CDR1 MNHNS and CDR2 SASEGT. CDR3 sequence (DNA): TGTGCCAGCAGTGGCCTAGGACAGGGACGGGGAGGCGGCTACACCTTC. Protein: CASSGLGQGRGGGYTF.

The rearrangement joins TRBV6-5 to TRBJ1-2; 9 nucleotides line up with TRBD1. The V and J ends lost 2 bases and 5 bases, in that order; junction bases with no gene match: 6. The CDR3 is made up of 15 amino acids. CDR1 is MNHEY, CDR2 SVGAGI, per germline. The CDR3, as DNA: TGTGCCAGCAGTTACGGGGACAGGGTCGGGTATGGCTACACCTTC. Encoded protein: CASSYGDRVGYGYTF.

V is TRBV5-1 and J is TRBJ1-2; no reliable D call. V dropped 0 bases and J dropped 7 bases, with 10 bases sitting between them. Germline V CDR1 and CDR2: SGHRS, YFSETQ. This CDR3 region has 13 residues. In DNA, the CDR3 is TGCGCCAGCAGCTTGGGAGATCCCTTTGGCTACACCTTC. This translates into CASSLGDPFGYTF. Looking up the rest from reference TRBV5-1 and TRBJ1-2 gives the full variable domain: KAGVTQTPRYLIKTRGQQVTLSCSPISGHRSVSWYQQTPGQGLQFLFEYFSETQRNKGNFPGRFSGRQFSNSRSEMNVSTLELGDSALYLCASSLGDPFGYTFGSGTRLTVV.

The CDR3 reads CASSSGGNEKLFF. CDR3 bases: TGTGCCAGCAGTTCGGGGGGTAATGAAAAACTGTTTTTT. The chain links TRBV28 to TRBJ1-4, with a weak D call TRBD1 (5 bases). V was trimmed by 4 bases and J by 4 bases, leaving 7 bases between them. The germline gives CDR1 MDHEN, CDR2 SYDVKM. The CDR3 extends over 13 amino acids.